The 10 T cell receptor beta chains below all came from one sample that was sequenced in a study of OX40 agonist ivuxolimab in advanced cancers. The library relied on the immunoSEQ multiplex PCR assay. TCRdb took over this immuneACCESS table, retaining in-frame rearrangements with V and J assigned. Such tables are incomplete; in checked studies, under half of the missing clones stem from an unresolved V gene, and the remainder is unexplained. Present in this sample are 100,000 or so clones, about 80% of which were seen just once. 4.5% to 5.5% of the sample is in the top ten clones. The material was CD4+ or CD8+ T cells sorted from blood, obtained in a trial of the OX40 agonist ivuxolimab. The receptors were gathered from an adult with an advanced solid tumor such as melanoma, head and neck, liver or kidney cancer.

J is TRBJ1-6 and V is TRBV11-1; D gene unclear. The CDR3 has 14 residues. With 1 base removed from V and 4 bases from J, the gap between germline ends came to 5 bases. Per germline, CDR1 SGHAT and CDR2 FQDESV (reference sequence). The CDR3 DNA sequence: TGTGCCAGCAGCTTAGATCCATATAATTCACCCCTCCACTTT. Its protein product is CASSLDPYNSPLHF.

The V call is TRBV14, the J call TRBJ2-1; D perhaps matches TRBD2 (5 bases). The ends were cut back, 5 bases at V and 7 bases at J, with 18 bases in the middle. CDR1 is SGHDN, CDR2 FVKESK, per germline. This CDR3 has 15 amino acids. The CDR3 region is CASSLEDFPTNEQFF. CDR3 nucleotide sequence: TGTGCCAGCAGCTTGGAGGACTTTCCTACTAATGAGCAGTTCTTC.

The CDR3 bases are TGTGCCAGCAGCGTGAGGGCTGGTGGGACCGAGACCCAGTACTTC. Protein: CASSVRAGGTETQYF. The chain recombines TRBV9 with TRBJ2-5, with D perhaps matching TRBD1 or TRBD2 (5 bases each). Trimming removed 2 bases at V and 5 bases at J, with 16 bases between. Per the germline V gene, CDR1 is SGDLS and CDR2 is YYNGEE. The CDR3 length is 15 residues. Full variable domain (outside the CDR3, taken from reference TRBV9 and TRBJ2-5): DSGVTQTPKHLITATGQRVTLRCSPRSGDLSVYWYQQSLDQGLQFLIQYYNGEERAKGNILERFSAQQFPDLHSELNLSSLELGDSALYFCASSVRAGGTETQYFGPGTRLLVL.

The chain has TRBV7-7 and TRBJ2-5; D could derive from TRBD1 or TRBD2 (6 bases each). This CDR3 comprises 14 residues. Germline V gene data show CDR1 as SSHAT and CDR2 as FNYEAQ (reference sequence). Trimming took off 1 base at V and 5 bases at J, with 11 bases between the two ends. DNA of the CDR3: TGTGCCAGCAGCTTAGGGGTGGGGGGCGAGACCCAGTACTTC. Its protein is CASSLGVGGETQYF.

This clone was counted a single time. CDR3 coding DNA: TGCGCCAGCAGCTTCTCCGGAACCAGGGCAGAGCAGTACTTC. It is translated as CASSFSGTRAEQYF. This chain links TRBV5-1 with TRBJ2-7; the D gene is possibly TRBD1 (5 bases). Trimming removed 2 bases from V and 7 bases from J, with 16 bases in between. Germline values: CDR1 SGHRS, CDR2 YFSETQ. The CDR3 extends over 14 amino acids.

In its sample, this clone was seen once. The chain carries TRBV4-3 and TRBJ1-2, with a tentative D call TRBD1 (5 bases). This CDR3 contains 13 residues. Between the trimmed V and J ends, which lost 1 base and 9 bases, there was a span of 12 bases. CDR1 LGHNA and CDR2 YSLEER come from the germline V gene. CDR3 residues: CASSQVIGERYTF. The CDR3 DNA is TGCGCCAGCAGCCAAGTCATAGGGGAACGCTACACCTTC.

This chain joins TRBV21-1 and TRBJ2-3; the table assigns TRBD2, which was not confirmed against the DNA. TRBV21-1 is a pseudogene locus. The CDR3 totals 17 residues. In DNA, the CDR3 is TGTGCCAGCAGCCCCCCAGGATTGGGGGGAAGCACAGATACGCAGTATTTT. Its translation: CASSPPGLGGSTDTQYF.

Judged by abundance, this clone is medium-sized. This sequence joins TRBV7-9 and TRBJ1-2; D uncertain. Per the germline V gene, CDR1 is SEHNR and CDR2 is FQNEAQ (reference sequence). The germline V and J ends were trimmed by 3 bases and 2 bases, with 7 bases remaining between them. This CDR3 has 13 amino acids. The CDR3: CASSLSSNYGYTF. The CDR3, as DNA: TGTGCCAGCAGCTTGAGTTCAAACTATGGCTACACCTTC.

This clone was detected only a few times. The chain employs TRBV4-1 and TRBJ2-5; unclear D gene. CDR3 length equals 13 residues. Trimming took off 5 bases at V and 5 bases at J, with 12 bases between the two ends. Germline lookup yields CDR1 MGHRA and CDR2 YSYEKL. DNA of the CDR3: TGCGCCAGCAGCTCGGGTCCTGGGGAGACCCAGTACTTC. It codes for CASSSGPGETQYF.

V gene TRBV13 combines with J gene TRBJ1-1; a possible D gene is TRBD1 (6 bases). Germline CDR1 PRHDT, CDR2 FYEKMQ (reference sequence). This CDR3 spans 14 amino acids. The V and J ends lost 3 bases and 1 base respectively, with 9 bases between them. The CDR3 reads CASSFGGGNTEAFF. Written as DNA, the CDR3 is TGTGCCAGCAGCTTCGGAGGGGGGAACACTGAAGCTTTCTTT.